This paragraph covers one T cell receptor beta chain sequence. The sample originates from a study of technical replicates of blood from several donors. Trimming cost V 3 bases and J 0 bases, with 12 bases left between them. Per the germline V gene, CDR1 is KGHSH and CDR2 is LQKENI. The CDR3 is 15 residues long. Some clones are missing from TCRdb's copy, which holds only in-frame ones; the method was immunoSEQ multiplex PCR. Of some 82,000 clones in the sample, 97% were seen once. The sequence was collected from a human donor in good health. The specimen was T cells isolated from PBMCs. V and J are TRBV18 and TRBJ2-7; TRBD1 might be the D (6 bases). This chain's CDR3 is CASSPLDRPSYEQYF. The CDR3 region has the DNA TGTGCCAGCTCACCTCTAGACAGGCCCTCCTACGAGCAGTACTTC.